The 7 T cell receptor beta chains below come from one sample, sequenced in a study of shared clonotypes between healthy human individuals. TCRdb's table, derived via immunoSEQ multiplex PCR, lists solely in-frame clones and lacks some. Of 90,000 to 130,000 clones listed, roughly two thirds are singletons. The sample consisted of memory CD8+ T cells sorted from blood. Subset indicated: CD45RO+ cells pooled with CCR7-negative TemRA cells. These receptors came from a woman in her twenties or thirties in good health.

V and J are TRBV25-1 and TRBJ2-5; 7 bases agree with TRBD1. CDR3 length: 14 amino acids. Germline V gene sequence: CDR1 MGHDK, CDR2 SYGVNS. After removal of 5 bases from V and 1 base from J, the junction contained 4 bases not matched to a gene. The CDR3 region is CASSLRDSQETQYF. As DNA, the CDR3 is TGTGCCAGCAGTCTCCGGGACAGCCAAGAGACCCAGTACTTC.

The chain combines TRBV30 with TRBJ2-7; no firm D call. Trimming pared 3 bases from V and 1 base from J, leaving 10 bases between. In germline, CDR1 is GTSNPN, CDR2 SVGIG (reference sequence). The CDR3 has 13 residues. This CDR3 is CAWSQMASYEQYF. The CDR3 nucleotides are TGTGCCTGGAGCCAGATGGCGTCCTACGAGCAGTACTTC.

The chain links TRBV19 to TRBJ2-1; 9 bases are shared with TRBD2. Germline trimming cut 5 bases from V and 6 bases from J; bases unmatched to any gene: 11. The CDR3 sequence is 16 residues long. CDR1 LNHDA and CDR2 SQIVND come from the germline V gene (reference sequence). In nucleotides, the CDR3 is TGTGCCAGTAGTGGGATTAGCGGGAGTTGGGGCAATGAGCAGTTCTTC. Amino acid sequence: CASSGISGSWGNEQFF.

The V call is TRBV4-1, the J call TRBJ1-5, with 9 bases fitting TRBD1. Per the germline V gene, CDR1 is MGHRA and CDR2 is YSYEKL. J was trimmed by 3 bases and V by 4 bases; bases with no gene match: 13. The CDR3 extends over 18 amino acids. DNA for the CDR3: TGCGCCAGCAGCCGCGACGCCATGCGGACAGGGGACAATCAGCCCCAGCATTTT. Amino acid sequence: CASSRDAMRTGDNQPQHF.

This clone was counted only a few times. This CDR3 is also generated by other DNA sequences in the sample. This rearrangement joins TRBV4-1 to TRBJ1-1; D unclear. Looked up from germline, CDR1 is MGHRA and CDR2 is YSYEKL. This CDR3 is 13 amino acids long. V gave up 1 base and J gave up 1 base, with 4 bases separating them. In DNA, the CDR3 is TGCGCCAGCAGCCAAGTTGAGAACACTGAAGCTTTCTTT. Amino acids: CASSQVENTEAFF.

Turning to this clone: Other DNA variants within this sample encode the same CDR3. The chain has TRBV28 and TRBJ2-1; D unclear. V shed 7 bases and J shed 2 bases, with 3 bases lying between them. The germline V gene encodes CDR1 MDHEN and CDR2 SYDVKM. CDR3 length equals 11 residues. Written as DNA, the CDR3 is TGTGCCAGCAATACCTACAATGAGCAGTTCTTC. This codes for CASNTYNEQFF.

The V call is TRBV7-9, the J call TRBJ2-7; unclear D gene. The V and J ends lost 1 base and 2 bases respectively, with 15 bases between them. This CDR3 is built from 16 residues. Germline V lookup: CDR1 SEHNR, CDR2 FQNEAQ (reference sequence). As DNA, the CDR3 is TGTGCCAGCAGCTTAGTATCCCCCAGGAGAACCTACGAGCAGTACTTC. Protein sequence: CASSLVSPRRTYEQYF.